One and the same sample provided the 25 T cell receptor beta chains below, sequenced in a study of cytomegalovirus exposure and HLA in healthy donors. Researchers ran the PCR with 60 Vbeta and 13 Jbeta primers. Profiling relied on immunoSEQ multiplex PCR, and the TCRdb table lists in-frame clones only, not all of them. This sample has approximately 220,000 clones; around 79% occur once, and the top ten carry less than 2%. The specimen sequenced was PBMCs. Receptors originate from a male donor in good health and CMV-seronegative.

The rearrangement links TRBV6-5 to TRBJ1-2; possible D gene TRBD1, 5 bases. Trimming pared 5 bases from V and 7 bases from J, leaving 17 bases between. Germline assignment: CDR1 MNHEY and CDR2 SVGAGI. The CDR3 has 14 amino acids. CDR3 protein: CASSPKGLRAGYTF. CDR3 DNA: TGTGCCAGCAGTCCTAAGGGCCTCAGGGCTGGCTACACCTTC.

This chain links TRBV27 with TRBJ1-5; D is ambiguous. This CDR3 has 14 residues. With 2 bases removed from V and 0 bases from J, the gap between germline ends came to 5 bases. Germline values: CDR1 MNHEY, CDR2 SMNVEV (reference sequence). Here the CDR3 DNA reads TGTGCCAGCAGTTTAATATATAGCAATCAGCCCCAGCATTTT. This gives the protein CASSLIYSNQPQHF.

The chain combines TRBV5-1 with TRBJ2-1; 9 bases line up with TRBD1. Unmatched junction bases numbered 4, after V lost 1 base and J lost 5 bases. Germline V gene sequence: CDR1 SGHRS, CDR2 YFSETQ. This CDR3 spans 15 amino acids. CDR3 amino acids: CASSLQTGGHNEQFF. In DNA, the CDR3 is TGCGCCAGCAGCTTGCAAACAGGGGGCCACAATGAGCAGTTCTTC.

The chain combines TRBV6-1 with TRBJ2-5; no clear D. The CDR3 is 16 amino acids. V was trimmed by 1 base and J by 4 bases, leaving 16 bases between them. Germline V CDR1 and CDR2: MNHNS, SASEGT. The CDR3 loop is CASSEGFHRLPETQYF. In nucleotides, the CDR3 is TGTGCCAGCAGTGAAGGTTTCCACCGACTCCCAGAGACCCAGTACTTC.

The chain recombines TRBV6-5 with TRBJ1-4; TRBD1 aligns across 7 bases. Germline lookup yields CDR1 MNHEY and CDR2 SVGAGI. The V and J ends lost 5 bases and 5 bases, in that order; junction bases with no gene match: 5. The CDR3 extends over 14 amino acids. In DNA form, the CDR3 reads TGTGCCAGCAGTGAAGGGACAGACAATGAAAAACTGTTTTTT. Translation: CASSEGTDNEKLFF.

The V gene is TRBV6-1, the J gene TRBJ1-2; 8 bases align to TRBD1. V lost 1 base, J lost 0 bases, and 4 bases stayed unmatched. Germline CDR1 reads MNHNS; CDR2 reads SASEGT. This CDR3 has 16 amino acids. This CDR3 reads CASSEEGTGANYGYTF. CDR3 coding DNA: TGTGCCAGCAGTGAAGAGGGGACAGGAGCTAACTATGGCTACACCTTC.

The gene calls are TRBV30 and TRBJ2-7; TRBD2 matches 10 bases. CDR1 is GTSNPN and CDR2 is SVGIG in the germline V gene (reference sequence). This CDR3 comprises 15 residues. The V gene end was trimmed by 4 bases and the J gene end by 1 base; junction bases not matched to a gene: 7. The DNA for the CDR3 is TGTGCCTGGACCGCAGGACTAGCGGTTTCCTACGAGCAGTACTTC. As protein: CAWTAGLAVSYEQYF.

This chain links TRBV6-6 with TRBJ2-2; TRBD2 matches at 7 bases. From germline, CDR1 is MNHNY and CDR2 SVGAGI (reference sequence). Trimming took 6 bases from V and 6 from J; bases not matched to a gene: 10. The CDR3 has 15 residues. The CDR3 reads CASSPPGLVAGELFF. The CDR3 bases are TGTGCCAGCAGCCCCCCCGGACTAGTGGCCGGGGAGCTGTTTTTT.

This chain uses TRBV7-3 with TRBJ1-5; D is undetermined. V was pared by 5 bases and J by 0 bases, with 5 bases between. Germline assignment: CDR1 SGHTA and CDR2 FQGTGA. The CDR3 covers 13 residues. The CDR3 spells CASSQYSNQPQHF. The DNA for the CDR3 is TGTGCCAGCAGCCAGTATAGCAATCAGCCCCAGCATTTT.

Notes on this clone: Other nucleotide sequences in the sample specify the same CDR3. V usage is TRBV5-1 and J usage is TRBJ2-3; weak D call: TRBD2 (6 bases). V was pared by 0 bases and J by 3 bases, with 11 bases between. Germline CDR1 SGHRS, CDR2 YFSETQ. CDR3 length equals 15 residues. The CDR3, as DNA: TGCGCCAGCAGCTTGGCTGGGGGGAGAACAGATACGCAGTATTTT. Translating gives CASSLAGGRTDTQYF. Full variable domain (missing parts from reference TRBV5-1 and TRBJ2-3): KAGVTQTPRYLIKTRGQQVTLSCSPISGHRSVSWYQQTPGQGLQFLFEYFSETQRNKGNFPGRFSGRQFSNSRSEMNVSTLELGDSALYLCASSLAGGRTDTQYFGPGTRLTVL.

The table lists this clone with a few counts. DNA of the CDR3: TGTGCCAGCAGCTCCTACGGACAGGGGAGGGATAGCAATCAGCCCCAGCATTTT. It translates to CASSSYGQGRDSNQPQHF. The V and J genes are TRBV5-6 and TRBJ1-5, with 9 positions matching TRBD1. CDR3 size: 18 residues. The germline gives CDR1 SGHDT, CDR2 YYEEEE. Trimming at V came to 3 bases and at J to 0 bases, leaving 10 bases not matched to a gene.

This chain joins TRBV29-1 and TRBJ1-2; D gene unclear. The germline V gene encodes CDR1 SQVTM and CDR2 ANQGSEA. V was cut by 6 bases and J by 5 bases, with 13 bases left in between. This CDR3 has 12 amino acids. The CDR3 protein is CSVTAAGYGYTF. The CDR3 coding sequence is TGCAGCGTCACCGCTGCGGGTTATGGCTACACCTTC.

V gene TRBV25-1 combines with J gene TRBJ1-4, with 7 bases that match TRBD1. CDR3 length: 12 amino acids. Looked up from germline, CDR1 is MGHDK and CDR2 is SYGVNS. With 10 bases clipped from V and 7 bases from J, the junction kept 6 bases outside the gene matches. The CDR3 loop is CATTGAVEKLFF. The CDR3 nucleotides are TGTGCCACAACAGGGGCGGTTGAAAAACTGTTTTTT.

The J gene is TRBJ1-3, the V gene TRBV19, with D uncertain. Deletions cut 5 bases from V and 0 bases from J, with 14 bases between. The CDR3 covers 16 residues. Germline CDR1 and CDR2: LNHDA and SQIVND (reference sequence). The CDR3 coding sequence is TGTGCCAGTAGTGTGTGGAGGAGCCACTCTGGAAACACCATATATTTT. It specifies CASSVWRSHSGNTIYF.

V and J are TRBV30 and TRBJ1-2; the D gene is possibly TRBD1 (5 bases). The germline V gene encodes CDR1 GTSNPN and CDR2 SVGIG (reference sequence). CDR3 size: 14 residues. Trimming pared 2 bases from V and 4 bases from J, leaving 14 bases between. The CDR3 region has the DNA TGTGCCTGGAGTTTAAACGGTCAGGGCTATGGCTACACCTTC. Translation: CAWSLNGQGYGYTF. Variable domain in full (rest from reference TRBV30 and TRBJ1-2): SQTIHQWPATLVQPVGSPLSLECTVEGTSNPNLYWYRQAAGRGLQLLFYSVGIGQISSEVPQNLSASRPQDRQFILSSKKLLLSDSGFYLCAWSLNGQGYGYTFGSGTRLTVV.

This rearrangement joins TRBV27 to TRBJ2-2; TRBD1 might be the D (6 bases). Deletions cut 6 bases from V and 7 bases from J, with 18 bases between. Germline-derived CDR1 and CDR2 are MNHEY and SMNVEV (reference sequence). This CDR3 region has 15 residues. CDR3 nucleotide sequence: TGTGCCAGCAGCATGAGGGGGAGATTTGGCGGGGAGCTGTTTTTT. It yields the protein CASSMRGRFGGELFF.

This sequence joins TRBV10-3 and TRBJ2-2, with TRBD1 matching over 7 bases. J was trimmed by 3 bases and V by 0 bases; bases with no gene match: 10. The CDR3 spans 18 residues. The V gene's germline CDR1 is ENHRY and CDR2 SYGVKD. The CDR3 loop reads CAISESWVGQGDTGELFF. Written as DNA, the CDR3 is TGTGCCATCAGTGAGTCGTGGGTCGGGCAGGGGGACACCGGGGAGCTGTTTTTT.

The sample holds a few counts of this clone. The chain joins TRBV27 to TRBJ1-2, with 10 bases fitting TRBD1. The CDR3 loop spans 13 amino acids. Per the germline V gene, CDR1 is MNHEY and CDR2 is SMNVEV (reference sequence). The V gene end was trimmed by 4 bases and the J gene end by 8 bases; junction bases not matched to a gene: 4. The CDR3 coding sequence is TGTGCCAGCAGTTCGGACAGGGGGGTCGGCTACACCTTC. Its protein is CASSSDRGVGYTF.

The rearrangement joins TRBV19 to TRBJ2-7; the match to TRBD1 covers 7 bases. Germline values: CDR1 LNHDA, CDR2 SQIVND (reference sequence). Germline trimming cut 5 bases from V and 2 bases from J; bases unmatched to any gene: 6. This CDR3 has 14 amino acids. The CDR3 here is CASSPGTVPYEQYF. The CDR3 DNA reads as TGTGCCAGTAGTCCCGGGACAGTCCCCTACGAGCAGTACTTC.

The CDR3: CASIPEGRTEAFF. The DNA of the CDR3 is TGTGCCAGTATCCCGGAGGGACGAACTGAAGCTTTCTTT. This sequence joins TRBV19 and TRBJ1-1; TRBD1 might be the D (5 bases). The length of the CDR3 is 13 residues. Germline assignment: CDR1 LNHDA and CDR2 SQIVND (reference sequence). V shed 7 bases and J shed 5 bases, with 14 bases lying between them.

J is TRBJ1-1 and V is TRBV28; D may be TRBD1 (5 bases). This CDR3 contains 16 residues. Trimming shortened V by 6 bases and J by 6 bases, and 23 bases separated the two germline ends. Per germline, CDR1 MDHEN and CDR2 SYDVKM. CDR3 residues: CASRLSRRGMSAEAFF. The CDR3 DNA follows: TGTGCCAGCAGACTCTCCCGGCGGGGCATGAGCGCTGAAGCTTTCTTT.

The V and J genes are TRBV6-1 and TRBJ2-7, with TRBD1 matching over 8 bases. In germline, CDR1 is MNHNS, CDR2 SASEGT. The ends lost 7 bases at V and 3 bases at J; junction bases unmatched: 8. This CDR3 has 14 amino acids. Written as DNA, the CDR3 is TGTGCCAGCACCCAAGGGGGACAGGACTACGAGCAGTACTTC. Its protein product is CASTQGGQDYEQYF.

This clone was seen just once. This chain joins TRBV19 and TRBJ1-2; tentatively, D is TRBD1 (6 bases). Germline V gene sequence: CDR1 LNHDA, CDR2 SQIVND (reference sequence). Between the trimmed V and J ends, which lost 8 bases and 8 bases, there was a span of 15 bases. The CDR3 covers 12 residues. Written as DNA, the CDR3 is TGTGCCAGTGACTGGGGGGGGCTCGGCTACACCTTC. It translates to CASDWGGLGYTF.

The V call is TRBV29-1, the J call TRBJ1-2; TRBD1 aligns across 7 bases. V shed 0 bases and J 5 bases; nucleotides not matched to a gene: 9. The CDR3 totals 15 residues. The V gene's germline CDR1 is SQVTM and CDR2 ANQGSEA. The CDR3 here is CSVEDASNRGYGYTF. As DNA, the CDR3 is TGCAGCGTTGAAGACGCGTCCAACAGGGGTTATGGCTACACCTTC.

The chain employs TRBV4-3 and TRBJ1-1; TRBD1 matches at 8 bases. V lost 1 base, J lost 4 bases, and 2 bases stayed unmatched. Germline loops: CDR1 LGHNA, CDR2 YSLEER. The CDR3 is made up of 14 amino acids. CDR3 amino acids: CASSQGQGTTEAFF. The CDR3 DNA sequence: TGCGCCAGCAGCCAAGGACAGGGGACCACTGAAGCTTTCTTT.